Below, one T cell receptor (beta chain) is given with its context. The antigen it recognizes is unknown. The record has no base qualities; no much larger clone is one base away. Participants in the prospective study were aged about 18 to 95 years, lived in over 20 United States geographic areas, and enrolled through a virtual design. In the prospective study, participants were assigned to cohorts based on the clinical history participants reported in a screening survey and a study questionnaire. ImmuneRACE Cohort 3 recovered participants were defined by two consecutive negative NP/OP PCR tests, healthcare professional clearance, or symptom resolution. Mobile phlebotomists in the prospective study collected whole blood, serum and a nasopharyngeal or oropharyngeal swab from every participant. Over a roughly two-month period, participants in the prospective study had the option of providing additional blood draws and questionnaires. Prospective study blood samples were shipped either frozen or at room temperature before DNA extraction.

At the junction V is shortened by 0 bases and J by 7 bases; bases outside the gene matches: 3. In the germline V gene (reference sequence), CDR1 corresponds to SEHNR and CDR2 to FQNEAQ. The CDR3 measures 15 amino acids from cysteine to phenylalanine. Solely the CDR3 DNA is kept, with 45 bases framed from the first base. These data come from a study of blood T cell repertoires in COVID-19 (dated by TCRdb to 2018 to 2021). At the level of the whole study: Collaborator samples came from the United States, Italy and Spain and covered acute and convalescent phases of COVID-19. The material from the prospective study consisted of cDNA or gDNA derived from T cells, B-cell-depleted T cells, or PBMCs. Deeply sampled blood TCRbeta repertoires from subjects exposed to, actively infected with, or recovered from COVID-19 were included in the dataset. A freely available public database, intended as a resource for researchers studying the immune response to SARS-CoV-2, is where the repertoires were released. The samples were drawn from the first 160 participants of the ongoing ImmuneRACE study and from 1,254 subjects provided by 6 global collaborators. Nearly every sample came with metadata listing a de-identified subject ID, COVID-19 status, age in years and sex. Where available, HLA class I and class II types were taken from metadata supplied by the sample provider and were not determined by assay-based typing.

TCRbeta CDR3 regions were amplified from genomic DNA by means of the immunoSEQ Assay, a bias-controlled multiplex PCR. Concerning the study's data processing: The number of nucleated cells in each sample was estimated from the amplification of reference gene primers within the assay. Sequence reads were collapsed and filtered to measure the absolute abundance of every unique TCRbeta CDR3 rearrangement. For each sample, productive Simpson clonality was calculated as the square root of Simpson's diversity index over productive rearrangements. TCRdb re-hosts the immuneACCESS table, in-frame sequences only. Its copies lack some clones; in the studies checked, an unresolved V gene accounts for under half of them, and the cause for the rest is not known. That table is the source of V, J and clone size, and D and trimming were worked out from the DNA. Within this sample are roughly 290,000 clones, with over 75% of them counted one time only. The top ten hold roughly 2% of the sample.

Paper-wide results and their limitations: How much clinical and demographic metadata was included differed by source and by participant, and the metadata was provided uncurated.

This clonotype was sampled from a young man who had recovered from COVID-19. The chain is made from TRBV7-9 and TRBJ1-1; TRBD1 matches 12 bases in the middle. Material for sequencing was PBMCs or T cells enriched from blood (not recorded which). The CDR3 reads CASSLAGQGANEAFF. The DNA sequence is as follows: TGTGCCAGCAGCTTAGCGGGACAGGGGGCTAATGAAGCTTTCTTT.